This TCR beta chain was recorded in a study of cytomegalovirus exposure and HLA in healthy donors. The V end was cut by 0 bases, the J end by 9 bases, with 9 bases between. The germline gives CDR1 SGHTA, CDR2 FQGNSA. This CDR3 has 13 residues. The PCR made use of 60 Vbeta and 13 Jbeta primers. Only in-frame clones appear in the TCRdb table, and some are missing; sequencing was by immunoSEQ multiplex PCR. Here the sample spans more than 200,000 clones, 65% to 80% being singletons. The rearrangement uses TRBV7-2 and TRBJ2-4; D call uncertain. Sequences were obtained from PBMCs. The sequence derives from a man in his forties in good health and CMV-seronegative. CDR3 sequence: CASSLAAASIQYF. The CDR3 coding sequence is TGTGCCAGCAGCTTAGCGGCAGCTAGCATTCAGTACTTC. The complete variable domain, with remaining parts taken from reference TRBV7-2 and TRBJ2-4, reads GAGVSQSPSNKVTEKGKDVELRCDPISGHTALYWYRQSLGQGLEFLIYFQGNSAPDKSGLPSDRFSAERTGGSVSTLTIQRTQQEDSAVYLCASSLAAASIQYFGAGTRLSVL.